This TCR beta chain was observed in a study of PD-1 blockade in classical Hodgkin lymphoma. Study results and limitations: With CD4+ cells, TCR diversity rose significantly by C4D1, but not with CD8+ cells. Newly diagnosed patients were said to have less baseline TCR diversity than healthy donors did. Lower baseline TCR diversity marked trial partial responders and progressors.

To note about this clone: Its target is unknown.

The V gene lost 3 bases and the J gene lost 5 bases, with 17 bases spanning the gap. The CDR3 totals 15 residues. Germline V lookup: CDR1 KGHSH, CDR2 LQKENI. Assay: immunoSEQ multiplex PCR; the TCRdb copy retains only in-frame clones and omits some. Of 25,000 to 30,000 clones in the sample, around 73% are singletons; the top ten hold roughly 35%. All patients relapsed after autologous stem cell transplantation, and brentuximab vedotin exposure varied. Complete response, partial response or progressive disease constituted the best response categories observed. The material sequenced was peripheral blood mononuclear cells (PBMCs), taken before the second cycle of nivolumab. The chain is built from TRBV18 and TRBJ2-7; possible D gene TRBD1, 6 bases. The receptor's source is a human donor with classical Hodgkin lymphoma. The CDR3 loop reads CASSPQGQVQNEQYF. In DNA, the CDR3 is TGTGCCAGCTCACCCCAGGGACAAGTACAGAACGAGCAGTACTTC.